One sample yielded the 21 T cell receptor beta chains listed below, sequenced in a study of CD8+ T cells in alopecia areata. Reverse transcribed after extraction, RNA yielded cDNA as the sequencing template. Here immunoSEQ multiplex PCR was the method, and the copy in TCRdb shows in-frame clones only, minus some. Here the sample spans about 150,000 clones, around 54% being singletons. Material: CD4+ T cells sorted from blood. All receptors come from a human donor in good health.

This clone has more than one count but fewer than ten. The rearrangement links TRBV29-1 to TRBJ2-3; D is possibly TRBD2 (5 bases). V was cut by 6 bases and J by 4 bases, with 8 bases left in between. Germline V CDR1 and CDR2: SQVTM, ANQGSEA. CDR3 length: 11 amino acids. The DNA of the CDR3 is TGCAGCGTGGAGGTTGCAGATACGCAGTATTTT. Translation: CSVEVADTQYF.

This sequence joins TRBV15 and TRBJ1-6; no clear D. Germline values: CDR1 LNHNV, CDR2 YYDKDF (reference sequence). The CDR3 covers 15 residues. The ends were cut back, 0 bases at V and 14 bases at J, with 17 bases in the middle. The CDR3 DNA is TGTGCCACCAGCAGAGACCGGACGGTCGCCGTGTCCCTCCACTTT. Encoded protein: CATSRDRTVAVSLHF.

J is TRBJ1-5 and V is TRBV10-2; no definite D call. V was trimmed by 4 bases and J by 5 bases, leaving 9 bases between them. The CDR3 loop spans 13 amino acids. Per germline, CDR1 WSHSY and CDR2 SAAADI. DNA for the CDR3: TGCGCCAGCAGTGCGATGTTGGATCAGCCCCAGCATTTT. Its translation is CASSAMLDQPQHF.

This clone was seen only a few times. V gene TRBV29-1 combines with J gene TRBJ1-5; no clear D gene. The germline CDR1 and CDR2 sequences are SQVTM and ANQGSEA. The length of the CDR3 is 13 residues. V was cut by 4 bases and J by 7 bases, with 14 bases left in between. The CDR3 DNA reads as TGCAGCGTTGTTATCGGGTTGAAGCAGCCCCAGCATTTT. Translating gives CSVVIGLKQPQHF.

The gene calls are TRBV6-6 and TRBJ2-7, with 12 bases lining up with TRBD2. With 6 bases clipped from V and 5 bases from J, the junction kept 8 bases outside the gene matches. Germline values: CDR1 MNHNY, CDR2 SVGAGI (reference sequence). The CDR3 length is 15 residues. CDR3 sequence (DNA): TGTGCCAGCAGCCCACTAGCGGGAGGTAGGAACGAGCAGTACTTC. Amino acid sequence: CASSPLAGGRNEQYF.

V and J are TRBV7-8 and TRBJ2-3, with 8 bases matching TRBD1. Germline trimming cut 5 bases from V and 4 bases from J; bases unmatched to any gene: 8. The CDR3 is 15 amino acids. The germline gives CDR1 SGHVS, CDR2 FQNEAQ. The CDR3 DNA is TGTGCCAGCAGCCGACAGGGGATGGGTTCAGATACGCAGTATTTT. Protein product: CASSRQGMGSDTQYF.

The chain combines TRBV5-1 with TRBJ2-3; D is uncertain. Trimming shortened V by 0 bases and J by 5 bases, and 10 bases separated the two germline ends. CDR1 and CDR2 (germline): SGHRS, YFSETQ. This CDR3 comprises 14 residues. This CDR3 is CASSLESFRDTQYF. The CDR3 DNA follows: TGCGCCAGCAGCTTGGAAAGTTTCCGAGATACGCAGTATTTT.

This chain links TRBV29-1 with TRBJ1-1, with D uncertain. The length of the CDR3 is 15 residues. Germline V lookup: CDR1 SQVTM, CDR2 ANQGSEA. The V and J ends lost 2 bases and 2 bases respectively, with 15 bases between them. The CDR3 DNA reads TGCAGCGTTGAATGGGCCGCAGGTGCAAACACTGAAGCTTTCTTT. Encoded protein: CSVEWAAGANTEAFF.

In this sample, this clone turned up once. The genes are TRBV29-1 and TRBJ2-3; 7 bases agree with TRBD1. This CDR3 is 14 amino acids long. Per germline, CDR1 SQVTM and CDR2 ANQGSEA. With 4 bases clipped from V and 5 bases from J, the junction kept 9 bases outside the gene matches. The CDR3 nucleotides are TGCAGCGTTGTCCAGAGGGGGCGAGTAGATACGCAGTATTTT. It encodes CSVVQRGRVDTQYF.

V is TRBV30 and J is TRBJ2-1, with D unresolved. With 4 bases removed from V and 4 bases from J, the gap between germline ends came to 5 bases. The CDR3 is 11 amino acids. Per germline, CDR1 GTSNPN and CDR2 SVGIG (reference sequence). CDR3 region: CAWTEYNEQFF. In DNA, the CDR3 is TGTGCCTGGACAGAGTACAATGAGCAGTTCTTC.

This chain joins TRBV5-4 and TRBJ1-1, with a weak D call TRBD1 (5 bases). V dropped 6 bases and J dropped 3 bases, with 15 bases sitting between them. The CDR3 is made up of 14 amino acids. The germline V gene encodes CDR1 SGHNT and CDR2 YYREEE (reference sequence). CDR3 bases: TGTGCCAGCACCCTGGGCTTAGGGGACACTGAAGCTTTCTTT. Its protein is CASTLGLGDTEAFF.

The V gene is TRBV5-1, the J gene TRBJ2-7; perhaps TRBD1 as D (5 bases). Germline CDR1 reads SGHRS; CDR2 reads YFSETQ. CDR3 size: 13 residues. Deletions cut 1 base from V and 4 bases from J, with 9 bases between. Here the CDR3 reads CASSLRSGYEQYF. CDR3 sequence (DNA): TGCGCCAGCAGCTTGCGGTCAGGGTACGAGCAGTACTTC.

This chain joins TRBV7-9 and TRBJ2-6; D ambiguous. Germline loops: CDR1 SEHNR, CDR2 FQNEAQ (reference sequence). The CDR3 sequence is 15 residues long. Trimming cost V 3 bases and J 2 bases, with 8 bases left between them. The CDR3 reads CASSFGPTGANVLTF. Written as DNA, the CDR3 is TGTGCCAGCAGCTTTGGACCTACTGGGGCCAACGTCCTGACTTTC.

This clone came up a few times. The genes are TRBV7-9 and TRBJ2-7, with D possibly being TRBD1 (6 bases). This CDR3 spans 15 amino acids. The germline gives CDR1 SEHNR, CDR2 FQNEAQ (reference sequence). Trimming removed 3 bases from V and 0 bases from J, with 12 bases in between. For the CDR3, the DNA is TGTGCCAGCAGCTTCACGGCCAGGGGCTCCTACGAGCAGTACTTC. It codes for CASSFTARGSYEQYF.

There are a few counts of this clone. The gene calls are TRBV29-1 and TRBJ1-5; TRBD1 aligns across 9 bases. The V and J ends lost 4 bases and 4 bases, in that order; junction bases with no gene match: 2. The germline V gene encodes CDR1 SQVTM and CDR2 ANQGSEA. The CDR3 is made up of 13 amino acids. The CDR3 region is CSVVGQGNQPQHF. The DNA for the CDR3 is TGCAGCGTTGTCGGACAGGGGAATCAGCCCCAGCATTTT.

V usage is TRBV25-1 and J usage is TRBJ2-1; 8 positions agree with TRBD2. Germline trimming cut 1 base from V and 8 bases from J; bases unmatched to any gene: 7. Germline V gene data show CDR1 as MGHDK and CDR2 as SYGVNS. The CDR3 extends over 15 amino acids. CDR3 amino acids: CASSESGGRFHEQFF. For the CDR3, the DNA is TGTGCCAGCAGTGAATCAGGCGGGAGGTTCCATGAGCAGTTCTTC.

J is TRBJ2-7 and V is TRBV13; no reliable D call. Deletions cut 5 bases from V and 6 bases from J, with 17 bases between. There are 14 residues in the CDR3. The germline gives CDR1 PRHDT, CDR2 FYEKMQ (reference sequence). DNA of the CDR3: TGTGCCAGCAGCCTAACCGGGCCTGCCGTCGAGCAGTACTTC. Translating gives CASSLTGPAVEQYF.

The genes are TRBV23-1 and TRBJ2-3, with D uncertain. TRBV23-1 counts as an open reading frame of uncertain function. Trimming removed 2 bases at V and 7 bases at J, with 16 bases between. CDR3 length: 15 residues. CDR3 DNA: TGCGCCAGCAGTCAAGCCCAGACGAGTTCTCATACGCAGTATTTT. Its protein product is CASSQAQTSSHTQYF.

In DNA, the CDR3 is TGCGCCAGCAGCCCGGTGTCGTCCGATACGCAGTATTTT. The encoded protein is CASSPVSSDTQYF. V gene TRBV4-1 combines with J gene TRBJ2-3, with D unclear. The V gene's germline CDR1 is MGHRA and CDR2 YSYEKL. Deletions cut 4 bases from V and 6 bases from J, with 11 bases between. The CDR3 runs 13 residues.

The V and J genes are TRBV30 and TRBJ2-7, with 10 bases identical to TRBD1. The CDR3 is 13 residues long. CDR1 and CDR2 from the germline V gene are GTSNPN and SVGIG (reference sequence). J gave up 7 bases and V 1 base, and 4 bases lay outside the gene matches. CDR3 sequence: CAWSDRTGGEQYF. The CDR3 nucleotides are TGTGCCTGGAGTGACCGGACAGGGGGTGAGCAGTACTTC. The full variable domain, rest sourced from reference TRBV30 and TRBJ2-7, is SQTIHQWPATLVQPVGSPLSLECTVEGTSNPNLYWYRQAAGRGLQLLFYSVGIGQISSEVPQNLSASRPQDRQFILSSKKLLLSDSGFYLCAWSDRTGGEQYFGPGTRLTVT.

This chain links TRBV6-5 with TRBJ2-5; D is unresolved. The germline gives CDR1 MNHEY, CDR2 SVGAGI. Trimming stripped 0 bases from V and 5 bases from J, with 10 bases between. There are 14 residues in the CDR3. The CDR3 DNA sequence: TGTGCCAGCAGTTACTCAGGCGGATTCGAGACCCAGTACTTC. Its protein product is CASSYSGGFETQYF.